These T cell receptor beta chains were read from a single sample in a study of breast tumors, draining lymph nodes, adjacent tissues. One entry per CDR3 protein, called by TCRdb with MiXCR from the multiplex PCR reads. The sample includes about 89,000 distinct CDR3 sequences, roughly 29% of them seen just once. The sequencing sample was made of axillary lymph node tissue. The source is a female donor with breast cancer. Some clones in this sample may be carry-over from other donors' samples. Both conserved end residues are part of each CDR3. The D gene is left open where the match is weak. A clone size is listed for some rows: how often the clone was seen (once, few, many), or a class if it is expanded.

J: TRBJ2-3
V: TRBV27
size: NA
D: TRBD2
CDR3: CASSTRTSGSTDTQYF
DNA: TGTGCCAGCAGCACCCGGACTAGCGGGAGTACAGATACGCAGTATTTT

J: TRBJ1-1
V: TRBV14
size: few
D: TRBD1
CDR3: CASSQTGYTEAFF
DNA: TGTGCCAGCAGCCAGACAGGGTACACTGAAGCTTTCTTT

J: TRBJ2-3
V: TRBV5-1
size: many
D: NA
CDR3: CAGSLRVSADTQYF
DNA: TGCGCCGGCAGCTTGCGAGTTTCGGCAGATACGCAGTATTTT

J: TRBJ1-2
V: TRBV5-6
size: NA
D: TRBD1
CDR3: CASSCRDRDHGYTF
DNA: TGTGCCAGCAGCTGCCGGGACAGAGACCATGGCTACACCTTC

J: TRBJ2-7
V: TRBV5-1
size: many
D: NA
CDR3: CASTIGPPTYEQYF
DNA: TGCGCCAGCACGATCGGACCCCCAACCTACGAGCAGTACTTC

J: TRBJ2-3
V: TRBV9
size: NA
D: NA
CDR3: CASSVVGGTDTQSF
DNA: TGTGCCAGCAGCGTAGTAGGAGGCACAGATACGCAGTCCTTT

J: TRBJ2-5
V: TRBV7-9
size: many
D: TRBD1
CDR3: CASSRRTGAQETQYF
DNA: TGTGCCAGCAGCCGGCGGACAGGGGCTCAAGAGACCCAGTACTTC

J: TRBJ2-1
V: TRBV11-1
size: many
D: TRBD2
CDR3: CASSRAGGSYNEQFF
DNA: TGTGCCAGCAGTCGAGCGGGGGGATCCTACAATGAGCAGTTCTTC

J: TRBJ2-2
V: TRBV24-1
size: many
D: NA
CDR3: CATSDFPARDTGELFF
DNA: TGTGCCACCAGTGATTTTCCGGCCAGGGACACCGGGGAGCTGTTTTTT

J: TRBJ1-1
V: TRBV10-3
size: NA
D: TRBD1
CDR3: CAITPDRDAEAFF
DNA: TGTGCCATCACCCCGGACAGGGACGCTGAAGCTTTCTTT

J: TRBJ1-5
V: TRBV19
size: NA
D: NA
CDR3: CASSIGGRSNQPQHF
DNA: TGTGCCAGTAGTATTGGCGGCAGGAGCAATCAGCCCCAGCATTTT

J: TRBJ1-6
V: TRBV10-3
size: medium-sized
D: NA
CDR3: CAINDRLGYNSPLHF
DNA: TGTGCCATCAATGACAGGCTGGGCTATAATTCACCCCTCCACTTT

J: TRBJ2-7
V: TRBV12-3/TRBV12-4
size: many
D: NA
CDR3: CASSLSGGTEQYF
DNA: TGTGCCAGCAGTTTAAGCGGTGGGACCGAGCAGTACTTC

J: TRBJ1-6
V: TRBV19
size: many
D: NA
CDR3: CASSRGDIQVNSPLHF
DNA: TGTGCCAGCAGCCGTGGAGACATTCAGGTTAATTCACCCCTCCACTTT

J: TRBJ2-7
V: TRBV30
size: many
D: TRBD2
CDR3: CAWRARGGYEQYF
DNA: TGTGCCTGGAGAGCACGGGGGGGCTACGAGCAGTACTTC

J: TRBJ2-7
V: TRBV15
size: many
D: TRBD1
CDR3: CATSRDAGQATYEQYF
DNA: TGTGCCACCAGCAGAGACGCGGGACAGGCAACCTACGAGCAGTACTTC

J: TRBJ1-4
V: TRBV3-1
size: many
D: NA
CDR3: CASSAGWGNEKLFF
DNA: TGTGCCAGCAGCGCAGGCTGGGGGAATGAAAAACTGTTTTTT

J: TRBJ2-3
V: TRBV5-8
size: many
D: TRBD2
CDR3: CASSQAGGASLYSTDTQYF
DNA: TGTGCCAGCAGCCAAGCGGGAGGGGCCTCCCTCTATAGCACAGATACGCAGTATTTT

J: TRBJ2-3
V: TRBV5-1
size: many
D: NA
CDR3: CASSRDGGTDTQYF
DNA: TGCGCCAGCAGCCGGGACGGGGGCACAGATACGCAGTATTTT

J: TRBJ2-7
V: TRBV7-9
size: many
D: NA
CDR3: CASSLAAGNEQYF
DNA: TGTGCCAGCAGCTTAGCCGCAGGAAACGAGCAGTACTTC

J: TRBJ2-7
V: TRBV6-4
size: many
D: NA
CDR3: CASSSPETYEQYF
DNA: TGTGCCAGCAGTTCCCCGGAAACCTACGAGCAGTACTTC

J: TRBJ1-1
V: TRBV5-1
size: NA
D: NA
CDR3: CASSYGGGGTEAFF
DNA: TGCGCCAGCAGCTATGGTGGGGGAGGTACTGAAGCTTTCTTT

J: TRBJ1-6
V: TRBV5-6
size: NA
D: NA
CDR3: CASCLGGRNSPLHF
DNA: TGTGCCAGCTGCTTGGGCGGAAGGAATTCACCCCTCCACTTT

J: TRBJ2-3
V: TRBV10-3
size: many
D: NA
CDR3: CAISESKAQSTDTQYF
DNA: TGTGCCATCAGTGAGTCGAAAGCCCAGAGCACAGATACGCAGTATTTT

J: TRBJ2-1
V: TRBV15
size: once
D: TRBD2
CDR3: CATSSYSGGSNNEQFF
DNA: TGTGCCACCAGCAGCTATAGCGGGGGTTCTAACAATGAGCAGTTCTTC

J: TRBJ2-5
V: TRBV28
size: NA
D: NA
CDR3: CASSFLTGGGETQYF
DNA: TGTGCCAGCAGTTTCCTTACAGGGGGGGGAGAGACCCAGTACTTC

J: TRBJ1-1
V: TRBV3-2
size: NA
D: NA
CDR3: CASSHGRGWTEAFF
DNA: TGTGCCAGCAGCCATGGACGGGGGTGGACTGAAGCTTTCTTT

J: TRBJ1-3
V: TRBV4-3
size: once
D: TRBD1
CDR3: CASTRITGGSSSGNTLYF
DNA: TGCGCCAGCACCCGAATTACAGGGGGTTCGAGCTCTGGAAACACCCTATATTTT

J: TRBJ1-6
V: TRBV15
size: many
D: NA
CDR3: CATSRGTVPNSPLHF
DNA: TGTGCCACCAGCAGAGGGACAGTTCCTAATTCACCCCTCCACTTT

J: TRBJ1-2
V: TRBV2
size: medium-sized
D: NA
CDR3: CASKEGWALPKDYTF
DNA: TGTGCCAGCAAGGAAGGCTGGGCCCTCCCAAAGGACTACACCTTC

J: TRBJ2-3
V: TRBV7-2
size: NA
D: NA
CDR3: CASSLRADTQYF
DNA: TGTGCCAGCAGCCTACGGGCAGATACGCAGTATTTT

J: TRBJ2-5
V: TRBV7-3
size: many
D: NA
CDR3: CASSFTRQETQYF
DNA: TGTGCCAGCAGCTTTACCAGGCAAGAGACCCAGTACTTC

J: TRBJ2-3
V: TRBV5-6
size: many
D: NA
CDR3: CASSPPSGGTDTQYF
DNA: TGTGCCAGCAGCCCCCCTTCGGGCGGCACAGATACGCAGTATTTT

J: TRBJ1-3
V: TRBV5-5
size: NA
D: TRBD1
CDR3: CASSLAGTGGSGNTIYF
DNA: TGTGCCAGCAGCTTGGCCGGGACAGGGGGTTCTGGAAACACCATATATTTT

J: TRBJ2-4
V: TRBV6-1
size: NA
D: TRBD1
CDR3: CASSRTGTGGAGWGF
DNA: TGTGCCAGCAGCCGCACCGGGACAGGGGGCGCAGGGTGGGGTTTC

J: TRBJ1-1
V: TRBV12-3/TRBV12-4
size: few
D: NA
CDR3: CASSRTEGATNTEAFF
DNA: TGTGCCAGCAGTCGAACCGAAGGGGCCACCAACACTGAAGCTTTCTTT

J: TRBJ1-6
V: TRBV19
size: NA
D: NA
CDR3: CASSRTNPPLHF
DNA: TGTGCCAGTAGTCGGACGAATCCACCCCTCCACTTT

J: TRBJ2-1
V: TRBV11-3
size: many
D: NA
CDR3: CASTLFGEQFF
DNA: TGTGCCAGCACCTTATTTGGTGAGCAGTTCTTC

J: TRBJ2-1
V: TRBV27
size: few
D: NA
CDR3: CASSLGFLDYNEQFF
DNA: TGTGCCAGCAGTTTGGGGTTTCTCGACTACAATGAGCAGTTCTTC

J: TRBJ2-7
V: TRBV24-1
size: NA
D: NA
CDR3: CATSPVDGRGPKTTSEKTYEQYF
DNA: TGTGCCACCAGCCCCGTTGACGGGAGGGGGCCTAAAACGACTAGCGAGAAAACCTACGAGCAGTACTTC

J: TRBJ2-7
V: TRBV4-3
size: many
D: NA
CDR3: CASSQDLGPGDEQYF
DNA: TGCGCCAGCAGCCAAGATCTGGGGCCCGGGGACGAGCAGTACTTC

J: TRBJ2-7
V: TRBV10-3
size: NA
D: NA
CDR3: CAIRDTAYEQYF
DNA: TGTGCCATCAGGGACACTGCCTACGAGCAGTACTTC

J: TRBJ2-1
V: TRBV12-3/TRBV12-4
size: NA
D: TRBD2
CDR3: CASSDGLAGGNEQFF
DNA: TGTGCCAGCAGCGACGGGTTAGCGGGGGGCAATGAGCAGTTCTTC

J: TRBJ2-1
V: TRBV6-2/TRBV6-3
size: NA
D: NA
CDR3: CASSYSNPGSLGFNEQFF
DNA: TGTGCCAGCAGTTACTCCAATCCTGGGTCTTTGGGTTTCAATGAGCAGTTCTTC

J: TRBJ2-5
V: TRBV4-2
size: many
D: TRBD2
CDR3: CASSPSLAGGQETQYF
DNA: TGTGCCAGCAGCCCGTCTCTAGCGGGAGGGCAAGAGACCCAGTACTTC

J: TRBJ1-1
V: TRBV6-2/TRBV6-3
size: few
D: NA
CDR3: CASAKQGLSTEAFF
DNA: TGTGCCAGCGCTAAACAGGGACTGAGCACTGAAGCTTTCTTT

J: TRBJ1-5
V: TRBV11-1
size: NA
D: NA
CDR3: CASSFALKPSGSNQPQHF
DNA: TGTGCCAGCAGCTTCGCCTTAAAGCCCTCTGGAAGCAATCAGCCCCAGCATTTT